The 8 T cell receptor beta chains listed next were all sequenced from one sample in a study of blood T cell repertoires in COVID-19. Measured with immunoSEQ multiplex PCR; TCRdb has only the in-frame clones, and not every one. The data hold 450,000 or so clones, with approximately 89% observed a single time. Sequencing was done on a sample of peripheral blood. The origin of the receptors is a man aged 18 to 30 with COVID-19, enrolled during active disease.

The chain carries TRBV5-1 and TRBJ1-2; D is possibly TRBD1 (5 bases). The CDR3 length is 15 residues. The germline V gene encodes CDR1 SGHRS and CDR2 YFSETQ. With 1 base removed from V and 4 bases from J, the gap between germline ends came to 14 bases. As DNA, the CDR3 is TGCGCCAGCAGCTTGCAGGGATCTTCGCGCTATGGCTACACCTTC. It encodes CASSLQGSSRYGYTF.

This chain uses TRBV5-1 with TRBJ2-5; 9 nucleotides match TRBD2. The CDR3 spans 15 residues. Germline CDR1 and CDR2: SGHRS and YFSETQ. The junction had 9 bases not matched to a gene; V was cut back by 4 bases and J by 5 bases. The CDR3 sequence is CASSPSAGGGETQYF. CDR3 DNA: TGCGCCAGCAGCCCTTCGGCGGGAGGGGGGGAGACCCAGTACTTC.

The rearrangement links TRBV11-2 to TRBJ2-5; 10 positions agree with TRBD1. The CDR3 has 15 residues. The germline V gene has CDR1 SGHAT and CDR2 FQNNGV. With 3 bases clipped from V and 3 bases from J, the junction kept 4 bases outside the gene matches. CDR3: CASSFSTGGEETQYF. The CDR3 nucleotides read TGTGCCAGCAGCTTTTCGACAGGGGGCGAAGAGACCCAGTACTTC.

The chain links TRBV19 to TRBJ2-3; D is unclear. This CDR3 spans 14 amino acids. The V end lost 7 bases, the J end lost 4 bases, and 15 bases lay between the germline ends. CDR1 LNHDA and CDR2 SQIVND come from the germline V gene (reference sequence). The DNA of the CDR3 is TGTGCCAGTACCACCGGTGTCGGAGCAGATACGCAGTATTTT. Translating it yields CASTTGVGADTQYF.

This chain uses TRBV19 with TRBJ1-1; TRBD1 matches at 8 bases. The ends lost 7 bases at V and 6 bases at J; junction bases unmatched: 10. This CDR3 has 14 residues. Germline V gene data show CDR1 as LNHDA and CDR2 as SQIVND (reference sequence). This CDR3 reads CASKYQGAFAEAFF. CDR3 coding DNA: TGTGCCAGTAAATATCAGGGGGCGTTCGCTGAAGCTTTCTTT.

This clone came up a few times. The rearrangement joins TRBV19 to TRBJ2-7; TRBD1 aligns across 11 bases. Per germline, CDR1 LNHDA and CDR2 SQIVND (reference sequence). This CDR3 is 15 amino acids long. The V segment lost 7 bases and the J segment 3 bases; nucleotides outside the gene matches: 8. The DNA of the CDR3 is TGTGCCAGTACCCCCGGGACAGGGGGTGGCTACGAGCAGTACTTC. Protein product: CASTPGTGGGYEQYF.

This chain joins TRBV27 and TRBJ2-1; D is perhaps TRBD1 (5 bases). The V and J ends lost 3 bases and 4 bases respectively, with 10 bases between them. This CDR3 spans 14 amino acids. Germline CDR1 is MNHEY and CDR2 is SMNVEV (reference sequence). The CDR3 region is CASSFINRYNEQFF. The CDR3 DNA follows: TGTGCCAGCAGTTTCATTAACAGGTACAATGAGCAGTTCTTC.

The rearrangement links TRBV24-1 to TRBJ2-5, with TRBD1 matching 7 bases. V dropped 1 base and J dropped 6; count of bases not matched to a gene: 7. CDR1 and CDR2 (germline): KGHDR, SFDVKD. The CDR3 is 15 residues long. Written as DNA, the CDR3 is TGTGCCACCAGTGATTTAGGCCAGGGGGTACAGACCCAGTACTTC. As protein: CATSDLGQGVQTQYF.